These 18 T cell receptor beta chains were all obtained from the same sample, sequenced in a study of blood T cell repertoires in COVID-19. Data came from immunoSEQ multiplex PCR; TCRdb stores just in-frame clones and leaves some out. The sample shows 130,000 to 150,000 clones, around 80% of them seen only once. The specimen sequenced was peripheral blood. The source is a human donor in a cohort sampled during active COVID-19.

The chain links TRBV4-1 to TRBJ1-2; D gene ambiguous. V shed 0 bases and J shed 8 bases, with 13 bases lying between them. The CDR3 is 14 residues long. The germline CDR1 and CDR2 sequences are MGHRA and YSYEKL. CDR3 sequence reads: CASSQDQGLGGYTF. The CDR3 region has the DNA TGCGCCAGCAGCCAAGATCAAGGTCTAGGCGGCTACACCTTC.

V is TRBV10-3 and J is TRBJ2-5, with a possible D match to TRBD2 (6 bases). V shed 4 bases and J shed 2 bases, with 11 bases lying between them. The germline V gene encodes CDR1 ENHRY and CDR2 SYGVKD. This CDR3 comprises 14 residues. The CDR3 nucleotides read TGTGCCATCAGTGCTCACGGGGGTCAAGAGACCCAGTACTTC. Encoded protein: CAISAHGGQETQYF.

The V gene is TRBV12-3 or TRBV12-4, the J gene TRBJ1-5; D remains ambiguous. This CDR3 has 13 amino acids. V lost 4 bases and J 7 bases, leaving 11 bases between the germline ends. CDR3: CASSSSFGQPQHF. The CDR3 DNA reads as TGTGCCAGCAGTTCTAGTTTCGGGCAGCCCCAGCATTTT.

This rearrangement joins TRBV29-1 to TRBJ2-1; the match to TRBD2 covers 14 bases. The germline CDR1 and CDR2 sequences are SQVTM and ANQGSEA. After removal of 8 bases from V and 5 bases from J, the junction contained 11 bases not matched to a gene. This CDR3 is built from 16 residues. Written as DNA, the CDR3 is TGCAGCTTTGGGGGACTAGCGGGGGCGCAAAACAATGAGCAGTTCTTC. It translates to CSFGGLAGAQNNEQFF.

The chain joins TRBV25-1 to TRBJ2-5; TRBD1 might be the D (6 bases). Looked up from germline, CDR1 is MGHDK and CDR2 is SYGVNS. V gave up 2 bases and J gave up 5 bases, with 15 bases separating them. The CDR3 spans 15 residues. The CDR3 reads CASSESGRGWETQYF. The CDR3 coding sequence is TGTGCCAGCAGTGAAAGCGGCAGGGGATGGGAGACCCAGTACTTC.

The rearrangement joins TRBV7-2 to TRBJ2-5, with D maybe TRBD1 (6 bases). Between the trimmed V and J ends, which lost 2 bases and 5 bases, there was a span of 12 bases. Germline assignment: CDR1 SGHTA and CDR2 FQGNSA. The CDR3 consists of 14 residues. CDR3 nucleotides: TGTGCCAGCAGCTTACGGGACATTCGGGAGACCCAGTACTTC. Its translation: CASSLRDIRETQYF.

This sequence joins TRBV15 and TRBJ1-1; D not resolved. V dropped 6 bases and J dropped 5 bases, with 10 bases sitting between them. Germline CDR1 and CDR2: LNHNV and YYDKDF (reference sequence). The CDR3 loop spans 12 amino acids. CDR3 amino acids: CATSGVSTEAFF. The CDR3 DNA sequence: TGTGCCACCAGTGGAGTGAGTACTGAAGCTTTCTTT.

This chain links TRBV5-1 with TRBJ2-1, with D maybe TRBD1 (6 bases). V lost 4 bases, J lost 7 bases, and 9 bases lay in between. CDR3 size: 12 residues. Germline CDR1 is SGHRS and CDR2 is YFSETQ. The CDR3 region has the DNA TGCGCCAGCAGCGAAACAGGGAATGAGCAGTTCTTC. It encodes CASSETGNEQFF. Combining the CDR3 with reference TRBV5-1 and TRBJ2-1 gives the whole variable domain KAGVTQTPRYLIKTRGQQVTLSCSPISGHRSVSWYQQTPGQGLQFLFEYFSETQRNKGNFPGRFSGRQFSNSRSEMNVSTLELGDSALYLCASSETGNEQFFGPGTRLTVL.

The rearrangement joins TRBV2 to TRBJ1-1; the D gene is possibly TRBD1 (5 bases). Germline values: CDR1 SNHLY, CDR2 FYNNEI. V was shortened by 7 bases and J by 1 base, with 10 bases between the two germline ends. This CDR3 has 13 residues. In DNA form, the CDR3 reads TGTGCCAGCACGGTAGGGGAGAACACTGAAGCTTTCTTT. Its protein product is CASTVGENTEAFF.

The chain couples TRBV4-3 to TRBJ1-2; D is unresolved. Germline lookup yields CDR1 LGHNA and CDR2 YSLEER. Trimming pared 0 bases from V and 4 bases from J, leaving 12 bases between. CDR3 length equals 15 residues. The CDR3 nucleotides read TGCGCCAGCAGCCAAGATGCTGACACTCTCTATGGCTACACCTTC. Its protein product is CASSQDADTLYGYTF.

CDR3 bases: TGCGCCAGCAGCTTGGTCCAGAACTATGGCTACACCTTC. This sequence encodes CASSLVQNYGYTF. V usage is TRBV5-1 and J usage is TRBJ1-2; D unclear. V lost 0 bases and J lost 2, with 5 bases in between. Germline V gives CDR1 SGHRS, CDR2 YFSETQ. The CDR3 extends over 13 amino acids. Variable domain in full (rest from reference TRBV5-1 and TRBJ1-2): KAGVTQTPRYLIKTRGQQVTLSCSPISGHRSVSWYQQTPGQGLQFLFEYFSETQRNKGNFPGRFSGRQFSNSRSEMNVSTLELGDSALYLCASSLVQNYGYTFGSGTRLTVV.

The J gene is TRBJ2-2, the V gene TRBV9; 14 bases are shared with TRBD2. Trimming took 4 bases from V and 6 from J; bases not matched to a gene: 11. Germline CDR1 and CDR2: SGDLS and YYNGEE. The length of the CDR3 is 18 residues. The CDR3 DNA reads TGTGCCAGCAGCCCCCACGGACTAGCGGGGGGTGGCGCCGGGGAGCTGTTTTTT. This encodes CASSPHGLAGGGAGELFF. Variable domain in full (rest from reference TRBV9 and TRBJ2-2): DSGVTQTPKHLITATGQRVTLRCSPRSGDLSVYWYQQSLDQGLQFLIQYYNGEERAKGNILERFSAQQFPDLHSELNLSSLELGDSALYFCASSPHGLAGGGAGELFFGEGSRLTVL.

This rearrangement joins TRBV5-1 to TRBJ2-7; TRBD1 might be the D (5 bases). Per the germline V gene, CDR1 is SGHRS and CDR2 is YFSETQ. The CDR3 spans 15 residues. V lost 2 bases, J lost 2 bases, and 14 bases lay in between. This CDR3 is CASSFGQGNPYEQYF. The CDR3 region has the DNA TGCGCCAGCAGCTTCGGGCAGGGTAATCCCTACGAGCAGTACTTC.

J is TRBJ1-1 and V is TRBV27; maybe TRBD1 (5 bases). The CDR3 has 14 residues. Germline values: CDR1 MNHEY, CDR2 SMNVEV (reference sequence). V shed 6 bases and J shed 0 bases, with 11 bases lying between them. The CDR3 bases are TGTGCCAGCAGACCCCGGGGGATGAACACTGAAGCTTTCTTT. Translated: CASRPRGMNTEAFF.

The CDR3 DNA sequence: TGTGCCAGTAGTAATCTAGCGGACACAGATACGCAGTATTTT. It translates to CASSNLADTDTQYF. The rearrangement joins TRBV19 to TRBJ2-3, with TRBD2 matching 7 bases. Germline V lookup: CDR1 LNHDA, CDR2 SQIVND (reference sequence). This CDR3 has 14 amino acids. V dropped 4 bases and J dropped 2; count of bases not matched to a gene: 3.

This rearrangement joins TRBV5-6 to TRBJ1-2, with TRBD1 matching 8 bases. This CDR3 comprises 14 residues. The germline V gene has CDR1 SGHDT and CDR2 YYEEEE. Trimming cost V 2 bases and J 4 bases; bases outside gene matches: 4. The CDR3: CASSFYRGSYGYTF. In nucleotides, the CDR3 is TGTGCCAGCAGCTTCTACAGGGGGTCCTATGGCTACACCTTC.

The chain couples TRBV3-1 (or the pseudogene TRBV3-2) to TRBJ2-5; 9 bases align to TRBD2. There are 18 residues in the CDR3. The junction had 14 bases not matched to a gene; V was cut back by 1 base and J by 5 bases. CDR1 is LGHDT and CDR2 is YNNKEL in the germline V gene (reference sequence). The CDR3 DNA reads as TGTGCCAGCAGCCAAGGCTCTGGCGGGGGGGGTCTAGGGGAGACCCAGTACTTC. As protein: CASSQGSGGGGLGETQYF.

The chain couples TRBV6-5 to TRBJ2-5; 7 positions agree with TRBD1. Unmatched junction bases numbered 4, after V lost 6 bases and J lost 3 bases. CDR3 length: 13 residues. CDR1 is MNHEY and CDR2 is SVGAGI in the germline V gene. DNA for the CDR3: TGTGCCAGCAGAAGACAGGGCGAAGAGACCCAGTACTTC. It yields the protein CASRRQGEETQYF.